This TCR beta chain emerged from a study of shared clonotypes between healthy human individuals. Profiled with immunoSEQ multiplex PCR; TCRdb holds only in-frame clones, not every one. The profile covers nearly 1 million clones, with 70% to 85% appearing a single time and about 1.5% taken by the ten largest. The sample comprised memory CD4+ T cells sorted from blood. The subset was: CD45RA-negative fraction. This TCR derives from a man aged 18 to 29 in good health.

This CDR3 reads CASSPELGTQYF. The CDR3 DNA sequence: TGTGCCAGCTCACCCGAACTGGGGACCCAGTACTTC. The chain recombines TRBV18 with TRBJ2-5; D gene unclear. V was shortened by 3 bases and J by 7 bases, with 9 bases between the two germline ends. Germline V lookup: CDR1 KGHSH, CDR2 LQKENI. This CDR3 contains 12 residues.